These T cell receptor beta chains were read from a single sample in a study of beta chain features in type 1 diabetes. Sequencing used immunoSEQ multiplex PCR; TCRdb keeps in-frame clones, though not all of them. The top ten hold approximately 0.035% of the sample, which has hundreds of thousands of clones, over 8.5% seen once. The sample consisted of naive CD4+ T cells from blood. The receptors were gathered from a woman aged 18-29 years in good health. The conserved cysteine and the conserved F or W are not part of the CDR3 here. The order of the fields is V gene, J gene, CDR3 protein.

TRBV7-9,TRBJ2-7,ASSLRSLGGTDYEQY
TRBV30,TRBJ1-6,AWDGTVGSPLH
TRBV6-1,TRBJ2-7,ASSEGGQGYEQY
TRBV5-4,TRBJ1-1,ASSLAGWGLGTEAF
TRBV6-1,TRBJ1-3,ASSEFRTVNGNTIY
TRBV15,TRBJ2-3,ATSSVEYADTQY
TRBV2,TRBJ1-1,ASSPGQGRFVNTEAF
TRBV27,TRBJ2-2,ASSWGTTGELF
TRBV14,TRBJ2-5,ASSQERWVGQDLKYQETQY
TRBV29-1,TRBJ2-3,SVDSGRGLDTQY
TRBV29-1,TRBJ2-7,SVFGLADSYEQY
TRBV18,TRBJ2-5,ASSPGTGVSETQY
TRBV11-2,TRBJ1-1,ASSRTAFLMNTEAF
TRBV7-9,TRBJ2-7,ASSLARQTYEQY
TRBV5-1,TRBJ2-5,ASSLEAGGPEQETQY
TRBV27,TRBJ1-5,ASSLFGQPQH
TRBV4-1,TRBJ1-1,ASSLRQLNTEAF
TRBV5-1,TRBJ2-7,ASSGIPGLAGTYEQY
TRBV7-2,TRBJ1-1,ASSVMPVNTEAF
TRBV6-5,TRBJ2-1,ASSYSLGSYNEQF
TRBV5-1,TRBJ1-2,ASSLRADGYT
TRBV29-1,TRBJ1-5,SAGTGNQPQH
TRBV9,TRBJ2-7,ASRQGADGEQY
TRBV18,TRBJ2-5,ASSPDGVKETQY
TRBV5-6,TRBJ2-7,ASSPPRDISYEQY
TRBV2,TRBJ2-7,ASSDVLAGWGGGTYEQY
TRBV6-6,TRBJ2-1,ASRRQGLYNEQF
TRBV4-2,TRBJ1-2,ASTRQGVNYGYT
TRBV30,TRBJ2-3,AWSVPAGITDTQY
TRBV30,TRBJ1-1,AWTDRVNTEAF
TRBV14,TRBJ1-1,ASSPAGWTEAF
TRBV7-3,TRBJ2-1,ASSSGTSGGSSYNEQF
TRBV5-4,TRBJ2-3,ASSSPSAGSTDTQY
TRBV4-2,TRBJ2-5,ASSQDQNLRAQETQY
TRBV2,TRBJ1-3,ASSLLHFGTESGNTIY
TRBV28,TRBJ1-2,ASSFGTSLVGYT
TRBV10-3,TRBJ2-5,AISESLTREETQY
TRBV7-2,TRBJ2-5,ASSPGGLETQY
TRBV27,TRBJ1-2,ASSLSMGQGGYGYT
TRBV5-1,TRBJ1-2,ASSSGQGSFIGYT
TRBV4-3,TRBJ2-7,ASSQVGTGLHEQY
TRBV7-6,TRBJ2-5,ASSVSGRGQETQY
TRBV19,TRBJ2-2,ASRPRQTGELF
TRBV5-4,TRBJ1-1,ASSLPGQGRLNTEAF
TRBV5-4,TRBJ2-7,ASSQTSTNTYEQY
TRBV7-2,TRBJ2-7,ASSLISSSHEQY
TRBV25-1,TRBJ1-1,ASSELAENTEAF
TRBV10-2,TRBJ2-7,ASSEMAVYEQY
TRBV19,TRBJ1-2,ASRPRSQGNNGYT
TRBV6-5,TRBJ1-5,ASSQGDGQPQH
TRBV5-1,TRBJ2-2,ASSLANTGELF
TRBV18,TRBJ2-4,ASSLYRGGDKNIQY
TRBV25-1,TRBJ2-7,ASSEYIGEREQY